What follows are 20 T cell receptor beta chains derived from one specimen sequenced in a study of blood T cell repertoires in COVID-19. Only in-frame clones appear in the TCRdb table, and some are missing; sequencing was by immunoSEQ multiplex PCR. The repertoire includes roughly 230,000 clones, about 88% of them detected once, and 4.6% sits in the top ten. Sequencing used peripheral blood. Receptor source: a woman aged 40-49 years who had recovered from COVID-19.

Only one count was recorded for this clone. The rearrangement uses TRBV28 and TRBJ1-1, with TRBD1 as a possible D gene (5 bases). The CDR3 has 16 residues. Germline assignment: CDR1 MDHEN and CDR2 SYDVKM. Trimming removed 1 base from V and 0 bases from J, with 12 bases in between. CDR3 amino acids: CASSLFGRAVNTEAFF. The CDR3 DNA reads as TGTGCCAGCAGTTTATTTGGCAGGGCCGTGAACACTGAAGCTTTCTTT.

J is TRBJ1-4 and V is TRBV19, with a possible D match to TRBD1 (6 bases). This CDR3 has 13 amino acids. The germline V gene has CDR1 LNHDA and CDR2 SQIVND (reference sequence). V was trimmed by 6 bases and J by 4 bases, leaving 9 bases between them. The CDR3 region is CASRTGINEKLFF. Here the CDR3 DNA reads TGTGCCAGTAGAACAGGGATTAATGAAAAACTGTTTTTT.

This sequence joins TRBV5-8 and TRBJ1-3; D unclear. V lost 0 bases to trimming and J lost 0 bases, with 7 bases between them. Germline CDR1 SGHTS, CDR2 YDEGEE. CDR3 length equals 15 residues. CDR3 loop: CASSLDQYSGNTIYF. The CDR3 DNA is TGTGCCAGCAGCTTGGATCAGTACTCTGGAAACACCATATATTTT.

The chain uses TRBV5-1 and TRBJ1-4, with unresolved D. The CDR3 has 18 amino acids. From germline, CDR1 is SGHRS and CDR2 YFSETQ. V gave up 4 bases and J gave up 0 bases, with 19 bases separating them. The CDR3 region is CASSPGYGLVATNEKLFF. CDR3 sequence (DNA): TGCGCCAGCAGCCCTGGTTATGGACTCGTTGCAACTAATGAAAAACTGTTTTTT.

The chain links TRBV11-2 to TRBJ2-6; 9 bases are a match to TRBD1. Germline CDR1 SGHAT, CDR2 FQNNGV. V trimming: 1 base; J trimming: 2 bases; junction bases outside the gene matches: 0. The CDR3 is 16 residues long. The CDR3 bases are TGTGCCAGCAGCTTAGGGACAGGGGCTGGGGCCAACGTCCTGACTTTC. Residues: CASSLGTGAGANVLTF.

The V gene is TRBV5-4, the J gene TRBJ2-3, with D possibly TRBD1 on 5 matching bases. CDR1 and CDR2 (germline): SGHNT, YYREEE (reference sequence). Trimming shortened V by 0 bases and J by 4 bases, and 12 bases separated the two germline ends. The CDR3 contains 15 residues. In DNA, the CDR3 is TGTGCCAGCAGCTTGGAACCCCAGGGCCCAGATACGCAGTATTTT. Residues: CASSLEPQGPDTQYF. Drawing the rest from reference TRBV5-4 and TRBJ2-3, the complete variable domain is ETGVTQSPTHLIKTRGQQVTLRCSSQSGHNTVSWYQQALGQGPQFIFQYYREEENGRGNFPPRFSGLQFPNYSSELNVNALELDDSALYLCASSLEPQGPDTQYFGPGTRLTVL.

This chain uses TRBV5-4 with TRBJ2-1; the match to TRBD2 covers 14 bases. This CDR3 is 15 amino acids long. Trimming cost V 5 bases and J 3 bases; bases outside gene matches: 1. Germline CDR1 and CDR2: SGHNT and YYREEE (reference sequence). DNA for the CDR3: TGTGCCAGCAGGACTAGCGGGGGGGGCTACAATGAGCAGTTCTTC. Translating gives CASRTSGGGYNEQFF.

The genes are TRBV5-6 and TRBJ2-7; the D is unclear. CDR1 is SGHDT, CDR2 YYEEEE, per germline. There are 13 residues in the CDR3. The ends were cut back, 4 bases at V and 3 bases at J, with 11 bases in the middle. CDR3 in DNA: TGTGCCAGCAGCAAGCAGGATTTCTACGAGCAGTACTTC. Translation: CASSKQDFYEQYF.

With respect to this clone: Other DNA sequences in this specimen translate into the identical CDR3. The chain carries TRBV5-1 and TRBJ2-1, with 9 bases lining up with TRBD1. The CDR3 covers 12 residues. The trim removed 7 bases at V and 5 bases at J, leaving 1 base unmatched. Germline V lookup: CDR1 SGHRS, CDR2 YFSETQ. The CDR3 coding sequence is TGCGCCAGCCGGGACAGGGACAATGAGCAGTTCTTC. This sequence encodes CASRDRDNEQFF.

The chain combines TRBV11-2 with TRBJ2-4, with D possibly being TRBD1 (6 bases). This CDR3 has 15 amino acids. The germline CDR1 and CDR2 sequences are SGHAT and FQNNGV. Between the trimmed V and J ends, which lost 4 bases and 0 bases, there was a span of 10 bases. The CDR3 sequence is CASSSLGGAKNIQYF. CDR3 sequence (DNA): TGTGCCAGCAGCTCACTAGGGGGAGCCAAAAACATTCAGTACTTC.

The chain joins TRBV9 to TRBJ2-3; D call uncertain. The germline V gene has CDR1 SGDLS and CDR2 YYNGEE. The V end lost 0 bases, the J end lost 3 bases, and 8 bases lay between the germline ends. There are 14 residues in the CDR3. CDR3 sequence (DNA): TGTGCCAGCAGCGTAGCTTACCAGACAGATACGCAGTATTTT. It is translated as CASSVAYQTDTQYF.

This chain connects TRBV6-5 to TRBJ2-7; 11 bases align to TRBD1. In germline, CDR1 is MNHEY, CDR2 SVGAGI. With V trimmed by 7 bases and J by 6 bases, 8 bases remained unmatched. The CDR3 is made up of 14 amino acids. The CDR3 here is CASKIAGTGGEQYF. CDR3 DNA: TGTGCCAGCAAAATAGCCGGGACAGGGGGCGAGCAGTACTTC.

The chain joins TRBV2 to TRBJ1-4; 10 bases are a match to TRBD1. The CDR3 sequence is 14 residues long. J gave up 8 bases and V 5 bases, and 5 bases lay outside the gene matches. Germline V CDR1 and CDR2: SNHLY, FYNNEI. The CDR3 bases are TGTGCCAGCAGTACCGGGACAGGGGAAGAAAAACTGTTTTTT. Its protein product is CASSTGTGEEKLFF. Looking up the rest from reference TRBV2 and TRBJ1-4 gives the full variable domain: EPEVTQTPSHQVTQMGQEVILRCVPISNHLYFYWYRQILGQKVEFLVSFYNNEISEKSEIFDDQFSVERPDGSNFTLKIRSTKLEDSAMYFCASSTGTGEEKLFFGSGTQLSVL.

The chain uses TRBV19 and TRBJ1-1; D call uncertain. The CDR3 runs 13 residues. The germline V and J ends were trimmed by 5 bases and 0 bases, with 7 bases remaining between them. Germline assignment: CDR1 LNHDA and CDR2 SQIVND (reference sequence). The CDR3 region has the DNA TGTGCCAGTAGTCCGGGTCTGAACACTGAAGCTTTCTTT. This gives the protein CASSPGLNTEAFF.

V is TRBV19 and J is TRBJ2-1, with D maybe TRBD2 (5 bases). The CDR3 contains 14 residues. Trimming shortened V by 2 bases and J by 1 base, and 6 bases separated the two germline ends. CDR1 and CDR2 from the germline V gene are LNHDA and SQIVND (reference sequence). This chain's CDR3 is CASSIPGSYNEQFF. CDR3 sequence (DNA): TGTGCCAGTAGTATACCGGGGTCCTACAATGAGCAGTTCTTC.

This chain's CDR3 is CASSTYLAGKGETQYF. The CDR3 DNA is TGTGCCAGCAGCACCTATCTAGCGGGAAAGGGGGAGACCCAGTACTTC. V gene TRBV21-1 combines with J gene TRBJ2-5; the table's D call TRBD2 went unverified against the DNA. TRBV21-1 is a documented pseudogene. CDR3 length equals 16 residues.

The CDR3 DNA follows: TGTGCCAGCAGGCCAGGGGGCCTCAGCACTGAAGCTTTCTTT. Its protein product is CASRPGGLSTEAFF. The chain couples TRBV28 to TRBJ1-1; 8 bases agree with TRBD1. Looked up from germline, CDR1 is MDHEN and CDR2 is SYDVKM. V dropped 6 bases and J dropped 4; count of bases not matched to a gene: 7. The CDR3 covers 14 residues.

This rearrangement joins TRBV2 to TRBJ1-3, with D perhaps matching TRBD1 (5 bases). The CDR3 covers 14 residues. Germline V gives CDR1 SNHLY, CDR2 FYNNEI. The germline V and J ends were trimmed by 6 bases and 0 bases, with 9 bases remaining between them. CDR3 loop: CASSGTASGNTIYF. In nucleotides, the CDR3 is TGTGCCAGCAGCGGGACTGCCTCTGGAAACACCATATATTTT.

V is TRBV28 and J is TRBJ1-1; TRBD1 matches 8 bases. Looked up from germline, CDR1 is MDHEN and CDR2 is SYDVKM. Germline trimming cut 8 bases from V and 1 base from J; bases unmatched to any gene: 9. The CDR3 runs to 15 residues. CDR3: CASPKSQGANTEAFF. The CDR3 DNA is TGTGCCAGCCCCAAATCCCAGGGGGCGAACACTGAAGCTTTCTTT.

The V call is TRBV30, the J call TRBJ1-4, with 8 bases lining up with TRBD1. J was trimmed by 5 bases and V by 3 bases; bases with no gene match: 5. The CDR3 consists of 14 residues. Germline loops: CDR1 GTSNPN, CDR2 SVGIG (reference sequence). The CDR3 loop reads CAWRGDRRNEKLFF. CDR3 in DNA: TGTGCCTGGAGGGGGGACAGGAGAAATGAAAAACTGTTTTTT.